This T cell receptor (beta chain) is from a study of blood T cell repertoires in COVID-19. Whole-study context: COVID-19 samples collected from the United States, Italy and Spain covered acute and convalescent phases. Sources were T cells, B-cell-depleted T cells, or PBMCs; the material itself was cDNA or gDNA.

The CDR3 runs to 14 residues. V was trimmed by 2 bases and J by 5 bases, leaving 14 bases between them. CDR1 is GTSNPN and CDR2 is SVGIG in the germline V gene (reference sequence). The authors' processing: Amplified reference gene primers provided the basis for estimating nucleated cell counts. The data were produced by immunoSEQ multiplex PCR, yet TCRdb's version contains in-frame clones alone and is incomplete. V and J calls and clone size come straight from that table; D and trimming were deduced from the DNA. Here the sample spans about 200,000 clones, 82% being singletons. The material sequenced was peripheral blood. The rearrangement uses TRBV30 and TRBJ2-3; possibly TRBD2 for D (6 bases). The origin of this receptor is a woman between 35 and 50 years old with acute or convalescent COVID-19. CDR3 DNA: TGTGCCTGGAGTTCTGGCGGGGATCGAGATACGCAGTATTTT. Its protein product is CAWSSGGDRDTQYF. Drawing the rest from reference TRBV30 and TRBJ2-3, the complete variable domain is SQTIHQWPATLVQPVGSPLSLECTVEGTSNPNLYWYRQAAGRGLQLLFYSVGIGQISSEVPQNLSASRPQDRQFILSSKKLLLSDSGFYLCAWSSGGDRDTQYFGPGTRLTVL.